This T cell receptor (beta chain) was retrieved from a study of spatial heterogeneity in lung cancer. Study-level background: The library had UMIs, and each TCR and UMI pair averaged more than ten raw reads.

The library protocol tagged each TCR cDNA with a unique molecular identifier. One entry per CDR3 protein results from TCRdb running MiXCR on the 5' RACE reads. The sample records around 10,000 distinct CDR3 sequences, over 6.5% being singletons. The table lists this clonotype with many counts. This CDR3 has 12 amino acids. Germline V gene data show CDR1 as MNHEY and CDR2 as SVGAGI. Trimming took off 7 bases at V and 0 bases at J, with 5 bases between the two ends. Regarding time point: sample taken at primary tumor resection. In each case, whole RNA from tumor, nontumor lung or frozen PBMC was sequenced unsorted. The 65 or so donors had untreated early-stage non-small cell lung cancer.

The sequence was collected from a male donor with early-stage non-small cell lung cancer. The sequenced sample was PBMCs, obtained at surgery. The chain uses TRBV6-5 and TRBJ2-3; D remains unclear. CDR3 nucleotide sequence: TGTGCCAGCATGTCTAGCACAGATACGCAGTATTTT. Translating it yields CASMSSTDTQYF.